The 22 T cell receptor beta chains below come from one sample, sequenced in a study of regulatory T cells in long-lasting Graves disease. Specified time point: newly diagnosed GD, antithyroid drugs for less than 3 months. RNA from PBMCs was the source of the TCR library. Arm-PCR of CDR3 regions and iRepertoire HTBI primers were the basis on which TCR beta libraries were built. MiXCR, applied by TCRdb to the multiplex PCR reads, yields one record per CDR3 protein. Of 400,000 to 500,000 distinct CDR3 sequences in the sample, around 16% were seen once. The same specimen was also included in a second study, on T cells in Graves' hyperthyroidism and ophthalmopathy.

Sample: peripheral blood mononuclear cells (PBMCs), taken at new diagnosis, from a patient treated with antithyroid drugs. The receptors come from a middle-aged woman with Graves disease.

This clonotype has ten or more counts. CDR3 nucleotides: TGTGCCAGCTCACCACTGGGAACTGAAGCTTTCTTT. It specifies CASSPLGTEAFF. This chain connects TRBV18 to TRBJ1-1, with D unresolved. Trimming took off 1 base at V and 5 bases at J, with 5 bases between the two ends. The CDR3 has 12 residues. The germline V gene encodes CDR1 KGHSH and CDR2 LQKENI.

A few counts support this clonotype. The rearrangement uses TRBV6-9 and TRBJ1-1, with a possible D match to TRBD1 (6 bases). The CDR3 is 16 residues long. V was trimmed by 3 bases and J by 6 bases, leaving 20 bases between them. Per the germline V gene, CDR1 is MNHGY and CDR2 is SVAAGI. CDR3 bases: TGTGCCAGCAGTTACGGTAGGGGGGGCAGGAAAGCTGAAGCTTTCTTT. Amino acid sequence: CASSYGRGGRKAEAFF.

This clonotype has a count of ten or more. The genes are TRBV12-3 or TRBV12-4 and TRBJ2-7; D remains unclear. The V and J ends lost 6 bases and 6 bases respectively, with 12 bases between them. The CDR3 runs 12 residues. The CDR3 spells CASRVGVGEQYF. CDR3 nucleotide sequence: TGTGCCAGCAGGGTTGGGGTAGGCGAGCAGTACTTC.

There are a few counts of this clonotype. This chain uses TRBV5-5 with TRBJ2-7; D gene unclear. This CDR3 has 14 residues. Looked up from germline, CDR1 is SGHKS and CDR2 is YYEKEE (reference sequence). Trimming pared 4 bases from V and 2 bases from J, leaving 13 bases between. CDR3 region: CASSPGVDPYEQYF. Written as DNA, the CDR3 is TGTGCCAGCAGCCCTGGAGTAGACCCCTACGAGCAGTACTTC. The full variable domain, in which reference TRBV5-5 and TRBJ2-7 provide the parts outside the CDR3, is DAGVTQSPTHLIKTRGQQVTLRCSPISGHKSVSWYQQVLGQGPQFIFQYYEKEERGRGNFPDRFSARQFPNYSSELNVNALLLGDSALYLCASSPGVDPYEQYFGPGTRLTVT.

This clonotype was found a few times. The chain recombines TRBV11-1 with TRBJ1-2; TRBD1 matches at 8 bases. After removal of 4 bases from V and 7 bases from J, the junction contained 14 bases not matched to a gene. Germline V lookup: CDR1 SGHAT, CDR2 FQDESV (reference sequence). The CDR3 extends over 16 amino acids. CDR3 loop: CASSYDRGDDYRGYTF. The CDR3 region has the DNA TGTGCCAGCAGCTATGACAGGGGAGATGACTATCGTGGCTACACCTTC.

This chain uses TRBV5-1 with TRBJ2-2; TRBD1 agrees at 12 bases. Trimming removed 3 bases from V and 0 bases from J; junction bases left unmatched: 6. Looked up from germline, CDR1 is SGHRS and CDR2 is YFSETQ. The CDR3 covers 18 residues. CDR3 region: CASSSGTGGLANTGELFF. CDR3 DNA sequence: TGCGCCAGCAGCTCTGGGACAGGGGGCCTGGCGAACACCGGGGAGCTGTTTTTT.

Ten or more counts support this clonotype. This sequence joins TRBV7-2 and TRBJ2-3, with D perhaps assigned TRBD1 or TRBD2 (5 bases each). V was trimmed by 5 bases and J by 2 bases, leaving 17 bases between them. The CDR3 covers 16 residues. Looked up from germline, CDR1 is SGHTA and CDR2 is FQGNSA. CDR3 amino acids: CASSPSTADPTDTQYF. The CDR3 DNA follows: TGTGCCAGCAGCCCTTCGACAGCGGACCCCACAGATACGCAGTATTTT.

This clonotype showed up many times. This rearrangement joins TRBV12-3 or TRBV12-4 to TRBJ2-7; no clear D. The CDR3 spans 12 residues. The ends were cut back, 2 bases at V and 7 bases at J, with 9 bases in the middle. The CDR3 bases are TGTGCCAGCAGTTTATTTGCTGGGGAGCAGTACTTC. Encoded protein: CASSLFAGEQYF.

This clonotype has just a few counts. The rearrangement joins TRBV12-3 or TRBV12-4 to TRBJ1-3, with D possibly TRBD1 on 5 matching bases. V lost 1 base and J 0 bases, leaving 7 bases between the germline ends. The CDR3 is 15 amino acids. Here the CDR3 reads CASSLVRASGNTIYF. DNA of the CDR3: TGTGCCAGCAGTTTAGTCAGGGCCTCTGGAAACACCATATATTTT.

This clonotype showed up many times. The chain has TRBV19 and TRBJ2-5, with a possible D match to TRBD2 (5 bases). The V end was cut by 4 bases, the J end by 4 bases, with 19 bases between. Germline values: CDR1 LNHDA, CDR2 SQIVND (reference sequence). This CDR3 comprises 16 residues. In DNA, the CDR3 is TGTGCCAGTAGTAGGGGATCTAGCCCCGCGGCAGAGACCCAGTACTTC. As protein: CASSRGSSPAAETQYF.

This clonotype was picked up a small number of times. The chain couples TRBV7-3 to TRBJ2-1, with D maybe TRBD1 (5 bases). CDR3 size: 15 residues. V was cut by 1 base and J by 3 bases, with 10 bases left in between. Germline CDR1 and CDR2: SGHTA and FQGTGA. CDR3 region: CASSLNKGNYNEQFF. CDR3 bases: TGTGCCAGCAGCTTAAATAAGGGGAACTACAATGAGCAGTTCTTC.

A few counts support this clonotype. V gene TRBV7-9 combines with J gene TRBJ2-6; D not resolved. Trimming removed 3 bases at V and 4 bases at J, with 10 bases between. Per germline, CDR1 SEHNR and CDR2 FQNEAQ (reference sequence). The CDR3 contains 15 residues. The CDR3 nucleotides read TGTGCCAGCAGCTTCGGTCCTGCGGGGGCCAACGTCCTGACTTTC. Its protein product is CASSFGPAGANVLTF.

This clonotype was detected many times. An end of the junction differs from the germline gene, which may be a read error. The gene calls are TRBV5-1 and TRBJ2-5, with 10 bases matching TRBD2. The last part of the DNA fits TRBJ2-1 better; the J call may be wrong. The CDR3 spans 15 residues. CDR1 and CDR2 (germline): SGHRS, YFSETQ. The DNA of the CDR3 is TGTGCCAGCAGCTTAGTAGCGGGAGGAAACAATGAGCAGTTCTTC. It yields the protein CASSLVAGGNNEQFF.

This clonotype was counted at least ten times. The chain employs TRBV9 and TRBJ2-2; D might be TRBD1 (7 bases). CDR1 is SGDLS, CDR2 YYNGEE, per germline. CDR3 length equals 16 residues. Trimming cost V 4 bases and J 6 bases, with 19 bases left between them. CDR3 protein: CASSPREGGQAGELFF. DNA of the CDR3: TGTGCCAGCAGCCCCCGAGAGGGAGGACAGGCCGGGGAGCTGTTTTTT.

This clonotype was counted many times. This chain connects TRBV12-3 or TRBV12-4 to TRBJ2-2; 7 bases agree with TRBD1. J lost 4 bases, V lost 3 bases, and 5 bases had no gene match. This CDR3 has 15 amino acids. CDR3 residues: CASSFRPGGTGELFF. The DNA of the CDR3 is TGTGCCAGCAGTTTTAGGCCAGGGGGCACCGGGGAGCTGTTTTTT.

The rearrangement uses TRBV24-1 and TRBJ2-1; the D is unclear. The V end lost 4 bases, the J end lost 8 bases, and 11 bases lay between the germline ends. This CDR3 is 13 amino acids long. Germline-derived CDR1 and CDR2 are KGHDR and SFDVKD. Written as DNA, the CDR3 is TGTGCCACCAGTGACCCCAACCCACATGAGCAGTTCTTC. Its translation: CATSDPNPHEQFF.

The chain joins TRBV27 to TRBJ2-1; TRBD2 matches 9 bases. J lost 8 bases, V lost 5 bases, and 19 bases had no gene match. This CDR3 spans 18 amino acids. Germline V lookup: CDR1 MNHEY, CDR2 SMNVEV (reference sequence). CDR3 loop: CASSPLGREGERFDEQFF. The CDR3 region has the DNA TGTGCCAGCAGTCCACTAGGGCGGGAGGGCGAGAGGTTTGATGAGCAGTTCTTC.

On this clonotype: A read error may be the cause here, since a much bigger clone is one base away. Written as DNA, the CDR3 is TGCAGTGCTATAGGGACTAGCTCTGAGGCCCAGTACTTC. It encodes CSAIGTSSEAQYF. The rearrangement links TRBV20-1 to TRBJ2-5; 9 positions agree with TRBD2. Looked up from germline, CDR1 is DFQATT and CDR2 is SNEGSKA (reference sequence). The junction had 9 bases not matched to a gene; V was cut back by 4 bases and J by 9 bases. The CDR3 spans 13 residues.

This clonotype was counted at least ten times. V usage is TRBV6-2 or TRBV6-3 and J usage is TRBJ2-1; unclear D gene. CDR3 length: 12 residues. Germline lookup yields CDR1 MNHEY and CDR2 SVGEGT. Trimming took off 6 bases at V and 9 bases at J, with 12 bases between the two ends. The CDR3 loop reads CASRNSNGEQFF. The DNA for the CDR3 is TGTGCCAGCAGAAATAGTAACGGTGAGCAGTTCTTC.

This clonotype was seen a few times. The CDR3 reads CASSVIGLGQGDSYEQYF. As DNA, the CDR3 is TGTGCCAGCAGTGTTATTGGGTTGGGGCAGGGGGACTCCTACGAGCAGTACTTC. This chain uses TRBV2 with TRBJ2-7; 7 positions match TRBD1. This CDR3 spans 18 amino acids. Germline V CDR1 and CDR2: SNHLY, FYNNEI. V shed 4 bases and J 0 bases; nucleotides not matched to a gene: 15.

This clonotype was observed a few times. The chain links TRBV20-1 to TRBJ2-3; D perhaps matches TRBD2 (5 bases). V lost 6 bases and J lost 4, with 11 bases in between. The CDR3 length is 12 residues. CDR1 is DFQATT, CDR2 SNEGSKA, per germline (reference sequence). This CDR3 reads CSASRGPDTQYF. The DNA for the CDR3 is TGCAGTGCCTCCCGGGGTCCAGATACGCAGTATTTT.

With regard to this clonotype: A much more abundant neighbour one base away suggests this may be a read error. V usage is TRBV12-3 or TRBV12-4 and J usage is TRBJ1-5; unclear D gene. CDR3 length: 12 residues. The CDR3 region has the DNA TGTGTCAGCAGTTTAGCCAATCAGCCCCAGCATTTT. This gives the protein CVSSLANQPQHF.